Following are 19 T cell receptor beta chains from one sample sequenced in a study of T cells in Graves' hyperthyroidism and ophthalmopathy. Amplification of TCR beta CDR3 regions was performed using RNA transcripts as template. The TCR CDR3 first-round RT-PCR relied on the HTBI primer set. TCRdb used MiXCR to reprocess the multiplex PCR reads, holding one entry per CDR3 protein. The sample has about 600,000 distinct CDR3 sequences, around 15% seen once; the top ten hold about 12%. Material for sequencing was blood. These receptors came from a woman aged 45-65 years with Graves' ophthalmopathy.

In regard to this clonotype: A much larger clone lies one base from this, so it may be a read error. The rearrangement uses TRBV27 and TRBJ2-3; the D gene is possibly TRBD2 (6 bases). This CDR3 has 15 amino acids. Germline loops: CDR1 MNHEY, CDR2 SMNVEV (reference sequence). This CDR3 reads CASSSPFSGTGTQYF. The CDR3 DNA is TGTGCCAGCAGTTCCCCGTTTAGCGGCACAGGTACGCAGTATTTT.

This clonotype was recorded at least ten times. This chain connects TRBV7-3 to TRBJ2-7, with D tentatively TRBD2 (7 bases). Trimming pared 5 bases from V and 4 bases from J, leaving 15 bases between. The CDR3 has 14 residues. Germline loops: CDR1 SGHTA, CDR2 FQGTGA. DNA for the CDR3: TGTGCCAGCAGCCCCCAAGGGGGGGGATACGAGCAGTACTTC. Translation: CASSPQGGGYEQYF.

V gene TRBV5-1 combines with J gene TRBJ2-1; D may be TRBD1 or TRBD2 (6 bases each). This CDR3 contains 14 residues. Deletions cut 3 bases from V and 4 bases from J, with 11 bases between. The germline V gene encodes CDR1 SGHRS and CDR2 YFSETQ. The chain's CDR3 is CASSWRRGYNEQFF. The DNA for the CDR3 is TGCGCCAGCAGCTGGAGGAGGGGGTACAATGAGCAGTTCTTC. Filled out from reference TRBV5-1 and TRBJ2-1, the complete variable domain reads KAGVTQTPRYLIKTRGQQVTLSCSPISGHRSVSWYQQTPGQGLQFLFEYFSETQRNKGNFPGRFSGRQFSNSRSEMNVSTLELGDSALYLCASSWRRGYNEQFFGPGTRLTVL.

The rearrangement joins TRBV28 to TRBJ1-4; 7 nucleotides line up with TRBD1. Trimming took 6 bases from V and 8 from J; bases not matched to a gene: 6. Per germline, CDR1 MDHEN and CDR2 SYDVKM. The CDR3 extends over 13 amino acids. CDR3 bases: TGTGCCAGCAGACTCCGGACAGGCGAAAAACTGTTTTTT. Translation: CASRLRTGEKLFF.

The rearrangement links TRBV7-2 to TRBJ2-7, with no clear D. CDR1 is SGHTA, CDR2 FQGNSA, per germline. Trimming cost V 2 bases and J 2 bases, with 10 bases left between them. The CDR3 is 14 residues long. The CDR3 is CASSLSVSAYEQYF. CDR3 bases: TGTGCCAGCAGCTTATCTGTAAGTGCCTACGAGCAGTACTTC.

This clonotype was counted many times. This sequence joins TRBV28 and TRBJ2-1; 11 bases line up with TRBD2. V lost 6 bases and J lost 4; bases outside the gene matches: 11. This CDR3 spans 17 amino acids. Germline V gene lookup returns CDR1 MDHEN and CDR2 SYDVKM. CDR3 nucleotides: TGTGCCAGCAGCCCACAACCGGGACTAGCGGCTTACAATGAGCAGTTCTTC. Translating gives CASSPQPGLAAYNEQFF.

As regards this clonotype: This clone may be a read error of a much larger clone one base away. The gene calls are TRBV29-1 and TRBJ2-7; D remains ambiguous. The V end lost 6 bases, the J end lost 3 bases, and 18 bases lay between the germline ends. This CDR3 is 14 amino acids long. The V gene's germline CDR1 is SQVTM and CDR2 ANQGSEA. The CDR3 sequence is CSVQPWESLYEQYF. In DNA form, the CDR3 reads TGCAGCGTCCAACCTTGGGAATCTCTCTACGAGCAGTACTTC.

This clonotype has ten or more counts. The chain uses TRBV7-2 and TRBJ2-5; D not certain. This CDR3 is built from 12 residues. Germline lookup yields CDR1 SGHTA and CDR2 FQGNSA. Trimming took 6 bases from V and 12 from J, leaving 17 bases between them. In DNA form, the CDR3 reads TGTGCCAGCAGTCTACCGTTCAGACGGGAGTACTTC. Translated: CASSLPFRREYF.

The V gene is TRBV5-6, the J gene TRBJ2-7; 8 bases map to TRBD2. Germline V CDR1 and CDR2: SGHDT, YYEEEE. The CDR3 spans 14 residues. J was trimmed by 3 bases and V by 5 bases; bases with no gene match: 7. Written as DNA, the CDR3 is TGTGCCAGCAGTTGGGATAGCGGGAACTACGAGCAGTACTTC. Protein sequence: CASSWDSGNYEQYF.

The table lists this clonotype with many counts. The chain has TRBV18 and TRBJ1-1; D gene ambiguous. V lost 3 bases and J 4 bases, leaving 9 bases between the germline ends. The CDR3 is 13 residues long. Germline V lookup: CDR1 KGHSH, CDR2 LQKENI. The CDR3 nucleotides are TGTGCCAGCTCACCCGAACGACTCACTGAAGCTTTCTTT. It is translated as CASSPERLTEAFF.

This clonotype was counted many times. J is TRBJ1-2 and V is TRBV18; D is possibly TRBD1 (5 bases). The V gene lost 6 bases and the J gene lost 4 bases, with 21 bases spanning the gap. The CDR3 has 16 residues. The V gene's germline CDR1 is KGHSH and CDR2 LQKENI. The CDR3 reads CASSARDRSVFYGYTF. DNA of the CDR3: TGTGCCAGCTCTGCCCGGGACCGAAGCGTATTCTATGGCTACACCTTC.

This clonotype was recorded at least ten times. The chain links TRBV20-1 to TRBJ2-5, with 7 bases identical to TRBD1. CDR3 length: 14 amino acids. The germline CDR1 and CDR2 sequences are DFQATT and SNEGSKA (reference sequence). V lost 6 bases to trimming and J lost 1 base; unmatched junction nucleotides: 8. CDR3 sequence: CSATGTAVQETQYF. CDR3 nucleotides: TGCAGTGCCACCGGGACAGCCGTCCAAGAGACCCAGTACTTC.

This clonotype was observed a few times. The rearrangement joins TRBV6-2 or TRBV6-3 to TRBJ1-2; no reliable D call. V was pared by 0 bases and J by 7 bases, with 6 bases between. CDR3 size: 12 residues. CDR1 and CDR2 from the germline V gene are MNHEY and SVGEGT. As DNA, the CDR3 is TGTGCCAGCAGTTACTCGAAGGTTGGCTACACCTTC. Protein sequence: CASSYSKVGYTF.

The chain links TRBV20-1 to TRBJ2-2; 13 bases match TRBD2. Trimming at V came to 6 bases and at J to 6 bases, leaving 7 bases not matched to a gene. CDR1 is DFQATT, CDR2 SNEGSKA, per germline (reference sequence). CDR3 length: 15 amino acids. CDR3 nucleotides: TGCAGTGCCGCCCCGGGACTAGCGGGACCCGGGGAGCTGTTTTTT. Protein: CSAAPGLAGPGELFF.

This clonotype was recorded many times. The chain employs TRBV7-2 and TRBJ2-1, with unresolved D. Germline lookup yields CDR1 SGHTA and CDR2 FQGNSA. The CDR3 runs 16 residues. The V end lost 3 bases, the J end lost 0 bases, and 12 bases lay between the germline ends. CDR3 region: CASSLAALSSYNEQFF. The CDR3 nucleotides read TGTGCCAGCAGCTTGGCAGCGCTGAGCTCCTACAATGAGCAGTTCTTC.

The chain recombines TRBV7-9 with TRBJ2-1, with TRBD2 identical over 9 bases. With V trimmed by 4 bases and J by 5 bases, 6 bases remained unmatched. CDR1 SEHNR and CDR2 FQNEAQ come from the germline V gene (reference sequence). The CDR3 is 15 amino acids. The CDR3 loop is CASSSRLAANNEQFF. CDR3 bases: TGTGCCAGCAGCTCACGACTAGCGGCTAACAATGAGCAGTTCTTC.

This clonotype showed up many times. The CDR3 region has the DNA TGTGCCAGCAGTCCAGCGATTGCCGGGGAGCTGTTTTTT. The encoded protein is CASSPAIAGELFF. V and J are TRBV3-1 and TRBJ2-2, with no clear D. In germline, CDR1 is LGHDT, CDR2 YNNKEL (reference sequence). This CDR3 has 13 residues. The V gene lost 6 bases and the J gene lost 6 bases, with 11 bases spanning the gap.

In this sample, this clonotype turned up many times. The CDR3 reads CASSVYSYNEQFF. CDR3 nucleotide sequence: TGTGCCAGCAGTGTGTATAGTTACAATGAGCAGTTCTTC. The chain combines TRBV6-1 with TRBJ2-1; the D is unclear. V was clipped by 4 bases and J by 4 bases, with 8 bases between them. The CDR3 runs to 13 residues. Per germline, CDR1 MNHNS and CDR2 SASEGT.

This clonotype was found many times. V is TRBV11-2 and J is TRBJ1-2, with 9 bases fitting TRBD1. V was pared by 2 bases and J by 5 bases, with 6 bases of the junction left unmatched. Germline lookup yields CDR1 SGHAT and CDR2 FQNNGV. There are 15 residues in the CDR3. The CDR3 nucleotides read TGTGCCAGCAGCTTATACAGGGGGCGCGATTATGGCTACACCTTC. It translates to CASSLYRGRDYGYTF. The full variable domain, rest sourced from reference TRBV11-2 and TRBJ1-2, is EAGVAQSPRYKIIEKRQSVAFWCNPISGHATLYWYQQILGQGPKLLIQFQNNGVVDDSQLPKDRFSAERLKGVDSTLKIQPAKLEDSAVYLCASSLYRGRDYGYTFGSGTRLTVV.